Following are 14 T cell receptor beta chains from one sample sequenced in a study of CD8 T cells in Susac syndrome. RNA, at roughly 0.45 to 1 ug, was reverse transcribed with random hexamers. From the immunoSEQ multiplex PCR reads, TCRdb called clonotypes with MiXCR, one entry per CDR3 protein. This table holds under 80,000 distinct CDR3 sequences, 93% found once. The sequencing sample was made of CD4+ T cells from PBMCs. These receptor sequences come from a human donor with Susac syndrome.

The chain links TRBV20-1 to TRBJ1-5; the D gene is possibly TRBD1 (5 bases). CDR1 DFQATT and CDR2 SNEGSKA come from the germline V gene (reference sequence). This CDR3 contains 14 residues. Trimming took 6 bases from V and 6 from J, leaving 18 bases between them. The CDR3 region is CSARANGGGQPQHF. The DNA for the CDR3 is TGCAGTGCGCGGGCCAATGGTGGGGGTCAGCCCCAGCATTTT.

This clonotype was detected once. The chain has TRBV25-1 and TRBJ2-7; TRBD1 is a possible D gene (6 bases). This CDR3 contains 14 residues. The ends were cut back, 5 bases at V and 7 bases at J, with 18 bases in the middle. Germline V gives CDR1 MGHDK, CDR2 SYGVNS. This chain's CDR3 is CASSQQGTRGEQYF. The DNA for the CDR3 is TGTGCCAGCAGTCAACAGGGTACTCGTGGAGAGCAGTACTTC.

This clonotype occurred once. The V and J genes are TRBV7-2 and TRBJ2-7; 12 bases align to TRBD1. CDR1 and CDR2 (germline): SGHTA, FQGNSA. Trimming cost V 5 bases and J 6 bases; bases outside gene matches: 8. This CDR3 is 15 amino acids long. The CDR3, as DNA: TGTGCCAGCAGCCTCTCGGGGGACAGGGGGCTCGAGCAGTACTTC. This sequence encodes CASSLSGDRGLEQYF.

This clonotype has only one observation. The rearrangement uses TRBV5-1 and TRBJ2-2; tentatively, D is TRBD2 (5 bases). The germline V and J ends were trimmed by 6 bases and 8 bases, with 14 bases remaining between them. The CDR3 is made up of 13 amino acids. The germline V gene has CDR1 SGHRS and CDR2 YFSETQ. For the CDR3, the DNA is TGCGCCAGCACCGAAACTAGTCATGGGGAGCTGTTTTTT. Amino acids: CASTETSHGELFF.

For the CDR3, the DNA is TGCAGTGCTCAACCCCAAGAGACCCAGTACTTC. Protein product: CSAQPQETQYF. The J gene is TRBJ2-5, the V gene TRBV20-1; D call uncertain. From germline, CDR1 is DFQATT and CDR2 SNEGSKA (reference sequence). V dropped 5 bases and J dropped 1 base, with 5 bases sitting between them. The CDR3 has 11 residues.

The table lists this clonotype with a few counts. This chain uses TRBV14 with TRBJ2-7, with D maybe TRBD2 (5 bases). Trimming took 5 bases from V and 5 from J, leaving 13 bases between them. Germline V gene sequence: CDR1 SGHDN, CDR2 FVKESK. There are 13 residues in the CDR3. The CDR3 sequence: CASSFGLRDEQYF. CDR3 DNA: TGTGCCAGCAGCTTTGGTTTGAGGGACGAGCAGTACTTC.

The V and J genes are TRBV25-1 and TRBJ2-6; 7 positions match TRBD1. CDR1 and CDR2 from the germline V gene are MGHDK and SYGVNS. Germline trimming cut 4 bases from V and 3 bases from J; bases unmatched to any gene: 3. CDR3 length: 15 amino acids. The chain's CDR3 is CASSVQGVGANVLTF. The CDR3, as DNA: TGTGCCAGCAGTGTCCAGGGGGTTGGGGCCAACGTCCTGACTTTC.

The chain links TRBV5-1 to TRBJ1-4; a possible D gene is TRBD1 (5 bases). The CDR3 runs to 13 residues. In germline, CDR1 is SGHRS, CDR2 YFSETQ. The V end was cut by 5 bases, the J end by 3 bases, with 8 bases between. CDR3 sequence reads: CASSKGANEKLFF. For the CDR3, the DNA is TGCGCCAGCAGTAAAGGGGCTAATGAAAAACTGTTTTTT. Supplemented by reference TRBV5-1 and TRBJ1-4, the full variable domain reads KAGVTQTPRYLIKTRGQQVTLSCSPISGHRSVSWYQQTPGQGLQFLFEYFSETQRNKGNFPGRFSGRQFSNSRSEMNVSTLELGDSALYLCASSKGANEKLFFGSGTQLSVL.

V usage is TRBV5-1 and J usage is TRBJ2-1; D not resolved. The CDR3 runs to 16 residues. V gave up 1 base and J gave up 0 bases, with 11 bases separating them. CDR1 is SGHRS, CDR2 YFSETQ, per germline. In nucleotides, the CDR3 is TGCGCCAGCAGCTTGAAGGACCGGAGCTCCTACAATGAGCAGTTCTTC. It specifies CASSLKDRSSYNEQFF.

V usage is TRBV9 and J usage is TRBJ1-1; D remains ambiguous. The CDR3 sequence is 14 residues long. Trimming pared 4 bases from V and 2 bases from J, leaving 12 bases between. Germline CDR1 is SGDLS and CDR2 is YYNGEE. Here the CDR3 reads CASSPSLSNTEAFF. CDR3 coding DNA: TGTGCCAGCAGCCCCTCTCTATCCAACACTGAAGCTTTCTTT.

The chain joins TRBV7-2 to TRBJ2-2, with a weak D call TRBD1 (6 bases). There are 15 residues in the CDR3. Trimming took off 6 bases at V and 0 bases at J, with 11 bases between the two ends. The germline V gene has CDR1 SGHTA and CDR2 FQGNSA. As DNA, the CDR3 is TGTGCCAGCAGGAAGACAGGATCGAACACCGGGGAGCTGTTTTTT. Its translation: CASRKTGSNTGELFF.

Regarding this clonotype: One end of the junction is discordant with germline, which a read error may explain. The chain is built from TRBV7-7 and TRBJ2-2; D unclear. This CDR3 spans 14 amino acids. CDR1 and CDR2 from the germline V gene are SSHAT and FNYEAQ (reference sequence). CDR3 nucleotide sequence: TGTGCTAGCAGCTTAGGTTCAATTTCCGGGGAGCTGTTTTTT. Translated, it gives CASSLGSISGELFF.

The V and J genes are TRBV20-1 and TRBJ2-7; D possibly corresponds to TRBD2 (6 bases). V gave up 3 bases and J gave up 3 bases, with 15 bases separating them. The CDR3 sequence is 14 residues long. Germline loops: CDR1 DFQATT, CDR2 SNEGSKA (reference sequence). The CDR3, as DNA: TGCAGTGCTAGCCGGGACTTAACTCACTACGAGCAGTACTTC. Translated: CSASRDLTHYEQYF.

The rearrangement links TRBV27 to TRBJ2-2; D is perhaps TRBD2 (6 bases). Germline V lookup: CDR1 MNHEY, CDR2 SMNVEV (reference sequence). This CDR3 has 14 amino acids. Trimming removed 6 bases at V and 6 bases at J, with 14 bases between. DNA of the CDR3: TGTGCCAGCAGGGGTATTAGCGGCGCCGGGGAGCTGTTTTTT. This translates into CASRGISGAGELFF.